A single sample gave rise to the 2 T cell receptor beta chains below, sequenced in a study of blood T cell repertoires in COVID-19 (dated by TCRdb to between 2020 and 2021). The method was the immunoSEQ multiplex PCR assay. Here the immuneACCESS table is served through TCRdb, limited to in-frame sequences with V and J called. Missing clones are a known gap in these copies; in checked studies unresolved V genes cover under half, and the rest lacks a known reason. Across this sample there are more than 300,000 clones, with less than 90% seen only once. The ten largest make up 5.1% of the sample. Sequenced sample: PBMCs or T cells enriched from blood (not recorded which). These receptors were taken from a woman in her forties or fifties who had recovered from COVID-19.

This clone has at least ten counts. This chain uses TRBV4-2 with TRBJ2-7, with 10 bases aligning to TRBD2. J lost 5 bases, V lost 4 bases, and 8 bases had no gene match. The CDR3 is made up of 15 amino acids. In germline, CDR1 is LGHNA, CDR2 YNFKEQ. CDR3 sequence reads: CASSPSGGAPHEQYF. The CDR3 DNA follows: TGTGCCAGCAGCCCCAGCGGGGGGGCCCCCCACGAGCAGTACTTC.

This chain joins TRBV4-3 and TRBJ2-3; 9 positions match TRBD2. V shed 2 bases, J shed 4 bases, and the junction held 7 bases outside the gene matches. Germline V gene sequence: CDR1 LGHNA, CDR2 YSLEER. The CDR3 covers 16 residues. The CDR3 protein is CASSQRAGGPSDTQYF. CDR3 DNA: TGCGCCAGCAGCCAACGTGCGGGAGGGCCATCAGATACGCAGTATTTT.